This TCR beta chain came from a study of cytotoxic CD8 clonotypes in ibrutinib-treated CLL. Overall study context: Average yields of roughly 260,000 productive templates and 80,000 to 100,000 productive rearrangements characterized the samples. Study observations and caveats: Public clonotypes, rarely seen, contracted or held steady on treatment. The clonality went up when patients responded to ibrutinib and dropped back toward baseline at progression.

Sequencing was performed with immunoSEQ multiplex PCR; in TCRdb, only in-frame clones are kept and a portion is missing. This sample has 20,000 to 30,000 clones, with around 75% found just once. Remarks on this clone: As yet, its antigen is unknown.

Here the sequenced sample was PBMCs, taken after 24 months of ibrutinib treatment. This clonotype originated in a human donor with chronic lymphocytic leukemia.

The CDR3 is CASSLDRGQETEAFF. The CDR3 DNA reads as TGTGCCAGCAGCCTGGACAGGGGGCAAGAAACTGAAGCTTTCTTT. The chain is built from TRBV5-4 and TRBJ1-1, with TRBD1 matching 11 bases. CDR1 SGHNT and CDR2 YYREEE come from the germline V gene (reference sequence). The CDR3 extends over 15 amino acids. J was trimmed by 5 bases and V by 4 bases; bases with no gene match: 7.